This T cell receptor (beta chain) was observed in a study of vaccination effects on CD4 cells after COVID-19. As for the study in general: Vaccine administered to participants consisted of two doses of either BNT162b2 or mRNA-1273.

On this clone itself: Its target is not known.

The germline gives CDR1 MDHEN, CDR2 SYDVKM. The CDR3 covers 14 residues. The V and J ends lost 7 bases and 0 bases respectively, with 10 bases between them. Pools of viral peptides were used by the ViraFEST assay to expand antigen-specific CD4+ T cells ahead of sequencing. The authors isolated CD4+ T cells after roughly 10 days of culture. The vaccine recipients had no prior SARS-CoV-2 infection, with negative nucleocapsid antibodies. Researchers swapped half the medium for IL-2 medium on both days 3 and 7. General observations from the study: In the late period after vaccination, infection- and vaccine-induced clones contracted markedly. In the study, convalescent patients were few, and early post-infection timepoints were absent.

Sequenced by immunoSEQ multiplex PCR; TCRdb stores in-frame clones only, minus some. The table has some 68,000 clones, under 90% seen once. This sequence was found in a human donor who received a COVID-19 vaccine. The material was CD4+ T cells from PBMCs cultured with SARS-CoV-2 spike peptides, obtained before COVID-19 vaccination. The chain recombines TRBV28 with TRBJ1-3; D unresolved. The CDR3 sequence is CASTQPFSGNTIYF. The CDR3 nucleotides are TGTGCCAGCACACAGCCATTCTCTGGAAACACCATATATTTT.